These T cell receptor beta chains were read from a single sample in a study of regulatory T cells in long-lasting Graves disease. TCRdb fed the multiplex PCR reads into MiXCR, producing one record per CDR3 protein. The table records roughly 300,000 distinct CDR3 sequences, roughly a fifth of them present only once. Sequences were derived from peripheral blood mononuclear cells (PBMCs), sampled when the disease was refractory, from a patient treated with antithyroid drugs. The receptors stem from a female donor with Graves disease. Each CDR3 is given without its conserved first and last residue.

cdr3_length: 13
v_call: TRBV7-2
cdr3_aa: ASSFGTGVFYEQY

cdr3_length: 12
v_call: TRBV29-1
cdr3_aa: SVEGGAGMYGYT

cdr3_length: 12
v_call: TRBV3-1
cdr3_aa: ASSQSGISYEQY

cdr3_length: 12
v_call: TRBV3-1
cdr3_aa: ASSQVGNGEKLF

cdr3_length: 11
v_call: TRBV6-2/TRBV6-3
cdr3_aa: ATYREGGTEAF

cdr3_length: 13
v_call: TRBV12-3/TRBV12-4
cdr3_aa: ASSSVLAGTDTQY

cdr3_length: 16
v_call: TRBV13
cdr3_aa: ASSGLRVLTGTGETQY

cdr3_length: 13
v_call: TRBV15
cdr3_aa: ATSREGLVLETQY

cdr3_length: 14
v_call: TRBV25-1
cdr3_aa: ASSEPRTGGIYEQY

cdr3_length: 13
v_call: TRBV6-1
cdr3_aa: ASMAGTSGSDEQY

cdr3_length: 9
v_call: TRBV28
cdr3_aa: ASRRGQGAF

cdr3_length: 12
v_call: TRBV15
cdr3_aa: ATSPTLSATEAF

cdr3_length: 9
v_call: TRBV7-8
cdr3_aa: ASSFGAARH

cdr3_length: 10
v_call: TRBV29-1
cdr3_aa: SVDRKWDEQF

cdr3_length: 12
v_call: TRBV28
cdr3_aa: ASSLWRTPGELF

cdr3_length: 13
v_call: TRBV9
cdr3_aa: ASSEGGALHQPQH

cdr3_length: 12
v_call: TRBV27
cdr3_aa: ASSLKGSYTEAF

cdr3_length: 14
v_call: TRBV19
cdr3_aa: ASSSQQGPMNTEAF

cdr3_length: 13
v_call: TRBV12-3/TRBV12-4
cdr3_aa: ASSWGLAPNNEQF

cdr3_length: 10
v_call: TRBV6-1
cdr3_aa: ASTASWGEQY

cdr3_length: 16
v_call: TRBV7-9
cdr3_aa: ASSPRKTSGRPQETQY

cdr3_length: 13
v_call: TRBV18
cdr3_aa: ASSPPSGTAYEQY

cdr3_length: 13
v_call: TRBV19
cdr3_aa: ASSIGVYSLKPQH

cdr3_length: 12
v_call: TRBV5-6
cdr3_aa: ASTFGRDYYEQY

cdr3_length: 14
v_call: TRBV18
cdr3_aa: ASSSSGQGDQETQY

cdr3_length: 14
v_call: TRBV7-2
cdr3_aa: ASSLRKAGGFYEQY

cdr3_length: 10
v_call: TRBV29-1
cdr3_aa: SVMRGSDEQY

cdr3_length: 13
v_call: TRBV7-9
cdr3_aa: ASSLALDSGETQY

cdr3_length: 14
v_call: TRBV7-2
cdr3_aa: ASSLRGGRGEGEQY

cdr3_length: 15
v_call: TRBV6-1
cdr3_aa: ASSRAPGGLSGNTIY

cdr3_length: 13
v_call: TRBV30
cdr3_aa: AWTGQTTFNYGYT

cdr3_length: 10
v_call: TRBV28
cdr3_aa: ASSSGVYGYT

cdr3_length: 11
v_call: TRBV19
cdr3_aa: ASSTAYQETQY

cdr3_length: 13
v_call: TRBV4-3
cdr3_aa: ASSQEGRGEETQY

cdr3_length: 13
v_call: TRBV28
cdr3_aa: ASTLNARFIGEQY

cdr3_length: 13
v_call: TRBV5-1
cdr3_aa: ASSLTSAEQETQY

cdr3_length: 9
v_call: TRBV28
cdr3_aa: ASRLWDTQY

cdr3_length: 13
v_call: TRBV9
cdr3_aa: ASSAHPAGGSEQY

cdr3_length: 11
v_call: TRBV12-3/TRBV12-4
cdr3_aa: ASSLRRNTEAF

cdr3_length: 14
v_call: TRBV27
cdr3_aa: ASSQRGTGEYYEQY

cdr3_length: 12
v_call: TRBV20-1
cdr3_aa: SARDDARGLGYT

cdr3_length: 11
v_call: TRBV27
cdr3_aa: ANPDRNTGELF

cdr3_length: 12
v_call: TRBV6-1
cdr3_aa: ASSPGARGETQY

cdr3_length: 12
v_call: TRBV5-1
cdr3_aa: ASSLAGTHNEQF

cdr3_length: 12
v_call: TRBV6-9
cdr3_aa: ASSYSSSLVEQY

cdr3_length: 11
v_call: TRBV2
cdr3_aa: ASSRQKTTEAF